This TCR beta chain was profiled in a study of CD8 T cells in ankylosing spondylitis. The CDR3 spans 13 residues. Germline CDR1 reads MNHNS; CDR2 reads SASEGT. Study-level points and caveats: Within ankylosing spondylitis blood, a TCR beta motif made up of several highly homologous variants appeared to be characteristic. Those disease-linked clones were CD8+; they were also relatively rare in peripheral blood.

Each CDR3 protein gets one entry after TCRdb re-called the 5' RACE reads with MiXCR. Of approximately 400,000 distinct CDR3 sequences in the sample, approximately 26% were seen once. This clonotype came up a few times. Its target is not known. An end of the junction does not agree with germline; a read error may underlie this. Specimen: blood, either unsorted or a sorted T cell fraction (not recorded which). The TCR originated in a male donor with ankylosing spondylitis. The V call is TRBV6-1, the J call TRBJ2-5, with D maybe TRBD1 (6 bases). The CDR3 DNA reads as TGTGCCAGCGGTGAAAAGGGGGAAGAGACCCAGTACTTC. Its translation is CASGEKGEETQYF.